A single sample gave rise to the 31 T cell receptor beta chains below, sequenced in a study of T-cell memory formation after mild COVID-19. TCRdb redid the calling of the 5' RACE reads with MiXCR, one entry per CDR3 protein. The repertoire consists of more than 250,000 distinct CDR3 sequences, with 15% to 20% occurring once and the leading ten covering about a fifth. Sequenced material: PBMCs or a T cell subset sorted from them (not recorded which). The receptors were sampled from a man between 18 and 35 years old who had mild COVID-19 (a few samples of this study predate the infection). Cell type and time point are not known.

The chain couples TRBV6-6 to TRBJ2-1; TRBD1 is a possible D gene (6 bases). Per the germline V gene, CDR1 is MNHNY and CDR2 is SVGAGI (reference sequence). The CDR3 runs to 18 residues. Trimming took off 0 bases at V and 2 bases at J, with 17 bases between the two ends. The CDR3 DNA reads as TGTGCCAGCAGTTACTCGGCCACAGGGAAGTTTGCCTACAATGAGCAGTTCTTC. Protein sequence: CASSYSATGKFAYNEQFF.

The chain is built from TRBV4-1 and TRBJ1-2, with 9 bases matching TRBD1. Germline loops: CDR1 MGHRA, CDR2 YSYEKL. The CDR3 runs 16 residues. V trimming: 4 bases; J trimming: 2 bases; junction bases outside the gene matches: 8. The CDR3 DNA sequence: TGCGCCAGCAGCCCTACGGGACAGGGACAGAACTATGGCTACACCTTC. Its translation: CASSPTGQGQNYGYTF.

The CDR3 loop is CASSRSGVSQETQYF. The CDR3, as DNA: TGTGCCAGCAGTAGAAGCGGGGTCAGTCAAGAGACCCAGTACTTC. The chain couples TRBV7-6 to TRBJ2-5, with 7 bases that match TRBD2. V gave up 6 bases and J gave up 2 bases; unmatched junction bases: 9. The germline CDR1 and CDR2 sequences are SGHVS and FNYEAQ. The CDR3 has 15 amino acids.

The gene calls are TRBV29-1 and TRBJ1-1; D remains ambiguous. Germline V gene lookup returns CDR1 SQVTM and CDR2 ANQGSEA. This CDR3 is built from 11 residues. The V end was cut by 7 bases, the J end by 4 bases, with 10 bases between. The CDR3 loop is CSGIRGTEAFF. Written as DNA, the CDR3 is TGCAGCGGAATTCGGGGCACTGAAGCTTTCTTT.

The V gene is TRBV19, the J gene TRBJ1-1; TRBD1 matches 8 bases. Per germline, CDR1 LNHDA and CDR2 SQIVND (reference sequence). CDR3 length: 15 amino acids. V lost 7 bases to trimming and J lost 4 bases; unmatched junction nucleotides: 11. Here the CDR3 DNA reads TGTGCCAGTACCGATACCCAGGGGGCCGCCACTGAAGCTTTCTTT. It yields the protein CASTDTQGAATEAFF.

The rearrangement links TRBV29-1 to TRBJ1-1; no clear D gene. This CDR3 spans 12 amino acids. V was pared by 4 bases and J by 2 bases, with 8 bases between. Germline values: CDR1 SQVTM, CDR2 ANQGSEA. This CDR3 is CSVGSLNTEAFF. The CDR3 coding sequence is TGCAGCGTTGGATCTCTTAACACTGAAGCTTTCTTT.

This clonotype was detected only a few times. The rearrangement joins TRBV7-9 to TRBJ2-3; TRBD2 matches at 8 bases. CDR1 and CDR2 (germline): SEHNR, FQNEAQ (reference sequence). The V gene end was trimmed by 10 bases and the J gene end by 1 base; junction bases not matched to a gene: 10. This CDR3 is 15 amino acids long. CDR3 nucleotide sequence: TGTGCCATCAACGCGGGGGGCGGTCGCACAGATACGCAGTATTTT. It codes for CAINAGGGRTDTQYF.

The chain carries TRBV7-9 and TRBJ2-2; 8 nucleotides match TRBD1. J gave up 6 bases and V 5 bases, and 17 bases lay outside the gene matches. CDR1 and CDR2 (germline): SEHNR, FQNEAQ (reference sequence). This CDR3 is 18 amino acids long. This CDR3 is CASSPITERQGLAGELFF. CDR3 DNA: TGTGCCAGCAGCCCCATCACGGAAAGACAGGGGTTAGCCGGGGAGCTGTTTTTT.

This chain connects TRBV28 to TRBJ2-3; D might be TRBD1 (5 bases). Germline assignment: CDR1 MDHEN and CDR2 SYDVKM. Trimming removed 5 bases from V and 4 bases from J, with 16 bases in between. There are 15 residues in the CDR3. The CDR3 coding sequence is TGTGCCAGCAGTCCTCATCCAGGGTTGGCAGATACGCAGTATTTT. Translation: CASSPHPGLADTQYF.

This clonotype was found a few times. The chain joins TRBV7-2 to TRBJ2-2; a possible D gene is TRBD1 (5 bases). The V gene lost 2 bases and the J gene lost 5 bases, with 12 bases spanning the gap. This CDR3 comprises 15 residues. Germline assignment: CDR1 SGHTA and CDR2 FQGNSA. This CDR3 reads CASSLRQGQTGELFF. CDR3 sequence (DNA): TGTGCCAGCAGCTTAAGGCAGGGCCAGACCGGGGAGCTGTTTTTT.

Details on this clonotype: This may be a read error, as it is one base from a much larger clone. The chain joins TRBV20-1 to TRBJ1-4; D uncertain. V lost 6 bases to trimming and J lost 13 bases, with 15 bases between them. From germline, CDR1 is DFQATT and CDR2 SNEGSKA (reference sequence). This CDR3 contains 11 residues. CDR3 DNA sequence: TGCAGTGCAAACGGGCCCCGCGGACTGTTTTTT. It encodes CSANGPRGLFF.

This clonotype was counted between two and nine times. The chain employs TRBV5-6 and TRBJ2-7; tentatively, D is TRBD1 or TRBD2 (6 bases each). V was pared by 4 bases and J by 3 bases, with 14 bases between. CDR1 and CDR2 from the germline V gene are SGHDT and YYEEEE. The CDR3 totals 14 residues. The CDR3 DNA is TGTGCCAGCAGCGGGGGGCTCTATCACTACGAGCAGTACGTC. Translation gives CASSGGLYHYEQYV.

Comment on this clonotype: A much larger clone sits a single nucleotide away, making a read error possible. The chain employs TRBV5-1 and TRBJ2-2; maybe TRBD2 (7 bases). This CDR3 is 14 amino acids long. CDR1 is SGHRS, CDR2 YFSETQ, per germline. The CDR3 loop is CTSRGGADTGELFF. The DNA for the CDR3 is TGCACCAGCAGAGGGGGGGCGGACACCGGGGAGCTGTTTTTT.

This clonotype was recorded a few times. This chain links TRBV25-1 with TRBJ1-2, with 8 bases fitting TRBD1. The V and J ends lost 7 bases and 7 bases, in that order; junction bases with no gene match: 11. CDR3 length equals 14 residues. Per the germline V gene, CDR1 is MGHDK and CDR2 is SYGVNS. The CDR3 here is CASTTLGGTGGYTF. DNA of the CDR3: TGTGCCAGCACTACTCTGGGGGGGACAGGTGGCTACACCTTC.

The gene calls are TRBV7-6 and TRBJ1-4; a weak D match, TRBD1 (5 bases). Germline V gives CDR1 SGHVS, CDR2 FNYEAQ. There are 15 residues in the CDR3. Trimming stripped 5 bases from V and 8 bases from J, with 18 bases between. The DNA of the CDR3 is TGTGCCAGCAGCCGTATACCCGGGGCGGAAGAAAAACTGTTTTTT. It specifies CASSRIPGAEEKLFF.

About this clonotype: At one boundary the junction diverges from the germline segment, which might be a read error. The genes are TRBV6-5 and TRBJ2-5; no firm D call. The CDR3 contains 15 residues. Germline V gene data show CDR1 as MNHEY and CDR2 as SVGAGI. Here the CDR3 DNA reads TGTGCCAGCAGGTACTCCTTGGGCCAGGATGAGACCCAGTACTTC. Encoded protein: CASRYSLGQDETQYF.

V gene TRBV11-2 combines with J gene TRBJ1-2; possible D gene TRBD1, 5 bases. Germline values: CDR1 SGHAT, CDR2 FQNNGV. CDR3 length: 14 amino acids. The V end was cut by 3 bases, the J end by 6 bases, with 14 bases between. CDR3: CASSLPPGANGYTF. The CDR3 DNA reads TGTGCCAGCAGCTTGCCCCCCGGGGCGAATGGCTACACCTTC.

This chain uses TRBV2 with TRBJ1-5, with D possibly matching TRBD1 (6 bases). Trimming removed 1 base from V and 7 bases from J, with 14 bases in between. The CDR3 is made up of 15 amino acids. CDR1 and CDR2 (germline): SNHLY, FYNNEI. DNA for the CDR3: TGTGCCAGCAGTGAAGTAGGGGGAACCAAACAGCCCCAGCATTTT. This codes for CASSEVGGTKQPQHF.

This clonotype turned up a few times. The V gene is TRBV10-2, the J gene TRBJ2-1; 11 nucleotides align to TRBD2. Germline CDR1 and CDR2: WSHSY and SAAADI. This CDR3 has 15 residues. With 5 bases clipped from V and 4 bases from J, the junction kept 4 bases outside the gene matches. The CDR3 spells CASSLSGGEYNEQFF. CDR3 sequence (DNA): TGCGCCAGCAGTCTTAGCGGGGGGGAGTACAATGAGCAGTTCTTC.

The J gene is TRBJ2-1, the V gene TRBV4-1; weak D call: TRBD1 (5 bases). Trimming took off 0 bases at V and 2 bases at J, with 8 bases between the two ends. This CDR3 region has 15 residues. Germline assignment: CDR1 MGHRA and CDR2 YSYEKL. CDR3 DNA sequence: TGCGCCAGCAGCCAAGAGCCAGGGCCCTACAATGAGCAGTTCTTC. Protein: CASSQEPGPYNEQFF.

In this sample, this clonotype turned up many times. The rearrangement joins TRBV5-4 to TRBJ1-1, with D possibly TRBD1 on 6 matching bases. V lost 2 bases and J 7 bases, leaving 18 bases between the germline ends. CDR1 and CDR2 from the germline V gene are SGHNT and YYREEE (reference sequence). This CDR3 comprises 15 residues. The CDR3 coding sequence is TGTGCCAGCAGCTTTGAGATCGGGGGGCAGGGTGAAGCTTTCTTT. Its translation: CASSFEIGGQGEAFF. Full variable domain (outside the CDR3, taken from reference TRBV5-4 and TRBJ1-1): ETGVTQSPTHLIKTRGQQVTLRCSSQSGHNTVSWYQQALGQGPQFIFQYYREEENGRGNFPPRFSGLQFPNYSSELNVNALELDDSALYLCASSFEIGGQGEAFFGQGTRLTVV.

In its sample, this clonotype was seen many times. The chain employs TRBV5-1 and TRBJ2-5; tentative D call: TRBD1 (6 bases). V shed 4 bases and J shed 0 bases, with 13 bases lying between them. The CDR3 runs to 15 residues. Germline-derived CDR1 and CDR2 are SGHRS and YFSETQ. The CDR3 bases are TGCGCCAGCAGCGCCGGGACAACGTACCAAGAGACCCAGTACTTC. This gives the protein CASSAGTTYQETQYF.

This clonotype occurred a few times. The chain combines TRBV6-2 or TRBV6-3 with TRBJ1-1; no clear D. The germline V gene encodes CDR1 MNHEY and CDR2 SVGEGT. The CDR3 is made up of 18 amino acids. Trimming left V 6 bases short and J 1 base short, with 24 bases between. CDR3 loop: CASRDLVTNWIKNTEAFF. The CDR3, as DNA: TGTGCCAGCAGGGACCTCGTAACAAACTGGATTAAGAACACTGAAGCTTTCTTT.

The gene calls are TRBV24-1 and TRBJ2-3; TRBD1 matches at 7 bases. CDR3 length: 14 amino acids. The V segment lost 9 bases and the J segment 3 bases; nucleotides outside the gene matches: 8. The germline V gene encodes CDR1 KGHDR and CDR2 SFDVKD. The CDR3 nucleotides read TGTGCCACCTCCCCCGCGACAGGGACAGATACGCAGTATTTT. This sequence encodes CATSPATGTDTQYF.

This clonotype showed up just a few times. This chain joins TRBV7-6 and TRBJ2-2; 8 bases are shared with TRBD1. From germline, CDR1 is SGHVS and CDR2 FNYEAQ. With V trimmed by 5 bases and J by 3 bases, 8 bases remained unmatched. The CDR3 extends over 16 amino acids. The CDR3 DNA reads as TGTGCCAGCAGCGTACTGGGACAGGAATACACCGGGGAGCTGTTTTTT. This gives the protein CASSVLGQEYTGELFF. Full variable domain (outside the CDR3, taken from reference TRBV7-6 and TRBJ2-2): GAGVSQSPRYKVTKRGQDVALRCDPISGHVSLYWYRQALGQGPEFLTYFNYEAQQDKSGLPNDRFSAERPEGSISTLTIQRTEQRDSAMYRCASSVLGQEYTGELFFGEGSRLTVL.

This clonotype was picked up a small number of times. The CDR3 DNA sequence: TGTGCCAGTAGTATGTACAGGGTAGGCACTGAAGCTTTCTTT. This codes for CASSMYRVGTEAFF. This sequence joins TRBV19 and TRBJ1-1; D may be TRBD1 (6 bases). The CDR3 sequence is 14 residues long. Trimming stripped 3 bases from V and 4 bases from J, with 12 bases between. CDR1 is LNHDA and CDR2 is SQIVND in the germline V gene (reference sequence).

This clonotype has just a few counts. The chain couples TRBV7-9 to TRBJ2-2, with 9 bases identical to TRBD1. The germline gives CDR1 SEHNR, CDR2 FQNEAQ (reference sequence). The CDR3 spans 16 residues. V dropped 6 bases and J dropped 4; count of bases not matched to a gene: 9. CDR3: CASRPDRGSGTGELFF. In DNA, the CDR3 is TGTGCCAGCAGGCCGGACAGGGGTTCGGGCACCGGGGAGCTGTTTTTT.

Only a few counts were recorded for this clonotype. The rearrangement uses TRBV2 and TRBJ1-3, with a tentative D call TRBD1 (5 bases). The CDR3 contains 16 residues. V lost 4 bases to trimming and J lost 4 bases, with 17 bases between them. Germline-derived CDR1 and CDR2 are SNHLY and FYNNEI. In DNA, the CDR3 is TGTGCCAGCAGTGTGCCAGGGACCCATTCCGGAAACACCATATATTTT. This translates into CASSVPGTHSGNTIYF.

This chain joins TRBV20-1 and TRBJ1-4, with a tentative D call TRBD1 (5 bases). V shed 7 bases and J shed 6 bases, with 18 bases lying between them. Germline CDR1 and CDR2: DFQATT and SNEGSKA (reference sequence). The CDR3 is 14 residues long. CDR3 sequence (DNA): TGCAGTGTTTCCCCGGGACCGGCCGATGAAAAACTGTTTTTT. This gives the protein CSVSPGPADEKLFF.

The chain links TRBV7-2 to TRBJ2-7, with 9 bases matching TRBD2. CDR3 length equals 13 residues. V shed 3 bases, J shed 7 bases, and the junction held 4 bases outside the gene matches. Germline values: CDR1 SGHTA, CDR2 FQGNSA. The CDR3 bases are TGTGCCAGCAGCTTCGCGGGGGGGCGGGAGCAGTACTTC. It is translated as CASSFAGGREQYF.

In this sample, this clonotype turned up a few times. The chain is built from TRBV12-3 or TRBV12-4 and TRBJ2-1; D ambiguous. CDR3 length equals 15 residues. Trimming left V 6 bases short and J 4 bases short, with 16 bases between. CDR3 coding DNA: TGTGCCAGCAGCCCCGATTCAAGCCTATACAATGAGCAGTTCTTC. This translates into CASSPDSSLYNEQFF.